One and the same sample provided the 15 T cell receptor beta chains below, sequenced in a study of human thymus T cells. The data were produced by immunoSEQ multiplex PCR, yet TCRdb's version contains in-frame clones alone and is incomplete. Among some 72,000 clones listed, 95% to 98% were seen once. Surgeons resected thymus tissue during corrective heart surgery. The sample was thymus tissue. These receptors were obtained from a boy under two years old with a congenital heart defect but otherwise immunologically healthy.

The chain joins TRBV7-9 to TRBJ2-5; 11 bases are a match to TRBD2. The V gene's germline CDR1 is SEHNR and CDR2 FQNEAQ (reference sequence). The CDR3 covers 16 residues. With V trimmed by 5 bases and J by 5 bases, 10 bases remained unmatched. The CDR3 loop is CASSHQGLAVWETQYF. The CDR3 region has the DNA TGTGCCAGCAGCCACCAGGGACTAGCGGTTTGGGAGACCCAGTACTTC.

The chain combines TRBV21-1 with TRBJ2-1; the table gives TRBD2 as D, unverified against the DNA. TRBV21-1 counts as a pseudogene. The CDR3 spans 13 residues. The CDR3 bases are TGTGCCAGCAGCAAAGAATCGGACAATGAGCAGTTCTTC. Translating it yields CASSKESDNEQFF.

J is TRBJ2-7 and V is TRBV10-1; no reliable D call. Trimming took 1 base from V and 0 from J, leaving 10 bases between them. There are 15 residues in the CDR3. From germline, CDR1 is WNHNN and CDR2 SYGVQD (reference sequence). CDR3 sequence: CASSELCRSSYEQYF. As DNA, the CDR3 is TGCGCCAGCAGTGAGTTGTGCAGGAGCTCCTACGAGCAGTACTTC.

This clone appeared once. The CDR3 loop reads CASSLDRWFTEAFF. For the CDR3, the DNA is TGTGCCAGCAGCTTAGATCGGTGGTTCACTGAAGCTTTCTTT. This chain connects TRBV11-2 to TRBJ1-1; D ambiguous. Germline CDR1 reads SGHAT; CDR2 reads FQNNGV. The CDR3 is 14 amino acids. V lost 0 bases and J lost 4, with 9 bases in between. The full variable domain, in which reference TRBV11-2 and TRBJ1-1 provide the parts outside the CDR3, is EAGVAQSPRYKIIEKRQSVAFWCNPISGHATLYWYQQILGQGPKLLIQFQNNGVVDDSQLPKDRFSAERLKGVDSTLKIQPAKLEDSAVYLCASSLDRWFTEAFFGQGTRLTVV.

This chain links TRBV28 with TRBJ1-5; D is ambiguous. Looked up from germline, CDR1 is MDHEN and CDR2 is SYDVKM. Between the trimmed V and J ends, which lost 5 bases and 7 bases, there was a span of 15 bases. The length of the CDR3 is 14 residues. This CDR3 reads CASSREAAGQPQHF. CDR3 bases: TGTGCCAGCAGTCGGGAGGCTGCTGGGCAGCCCCAGCATTTT. Full variable domain (rest looked up from reference TRBV28 and TRBJ1-5): DVKVTQSSRYLVKRTGEKVFLECVQDMDHENMFWYRQDPGLGLRLIYFSYDVKMKEKGDIPEGYSVSREKKERFSLILESASTNQTSMYLCASSREAAGQPQHFGDGTRLSIL.

The genes are TRBV27 and TRBJ2-1; a weak D match, TRBD2 (5 bases). There are 14 residues in the CDR3. Germline CDR1 is MNHEY and CDR2 is SMNVEV (reference sequence). V lost 3 bases, J lost 9 bases, and 15 bases lay in between. The CDR3 loop is CASSFRGSRSEQFF. CDR3 nucleotide sequence: TGTGCCAGCAGTTTTCGCGGGTCACGGAGTGAGCAGTTCTTC.

This sequence joins TRBV29-1 and TRBJ2-3, with TRBD1 matching over 8 bases. The trim removed 7 bases at V and 4 bases at J, leaving 4 bases unmatched. The CDR3 extends over 12 amino acids. From germline, CDR1 is SQVTM and CDR2 ANQGSEA. Here the CDR3 reads CSGTGGSDTQYF. In DNA form, the CDR3 reads TGCAGCGGAACAGGGGGGTCAGATACGCAGTATTTT.

The count of this clone is one. V usage is TRBV7-2 and J usage is TRBJ2-3; either TRBD1 or TRBD2 may supply D (6 bases each). The CDR3 is 14 amino acids. The V and J ends lost 8 bases and 3 bases respectively, with 15 bases between them. CDR1 is SGHTA and CDR2 is FQGNSA in the germline V gene. CDR3 residues: CASARGVETDTQYF. The CDR3 nucleotides are TGTGCCAGCGCGAGGGGGGTCGAAACAGATACGCAGTATTTT.

The chain couples TRBV29-1 to TRBJ2-2; D might be TRBD1 (5 bases). The CDR3 consists of 13 residues. Germline V gene sequence: CDR1 SQVTM, CDR2 ANQGSEA. V shed 3 bases and J shed 0 bases, with 5 bases lying between them. CDR3 sequence (DNA): TGCAGCGTTGAGGGGCCGAACACCGGGGAGCTGTTTTTT. Amino acids: CSVEGPNTGELFF.

The V gene is TRBV14, the J gene TRBJ2-7, with 8 bases lining up with TRBD1. Germline lookup yields CDR1 SGHDN and CDR2 FVKESK. Trimming removed 0 bases from V and 4 bases from J; junction bases left unmatched: 8. CDR3 length: 16 residues. This CDR3 reads CASSQEPYRGDYEQYF. As DNA, the CDR3 is TGTGCCAGCAGCCAAGAACCCTACAGGGGGGATTACGAGCAGTACTTC.

V usage is TRBV5-1 and J usage is TRBJ2-4; D tentatively reads TRBD1 or TRBD2 (5 bases each). Germline CDR1 is SGHRS and CDR2 is YFSETQ. This CDR3 is built from 14 residues. V gave up 3 bases and J gave up 8 bases, with 15 bases separating them. CDR3 amino acids: CASSSDGTVDIQYF. CDR3 coding DNA: TGCGCCAGCAGCTCGGACGGGACGGTGGACATTCAGTACTTC.

The V and J genes are TRBV28 and TRBJ2-1, with D tentatively TRBD1 (6 bases). CDR3 length equals 13 residues. V was pared by 6 bases and J by 7 bases, with 13 bases between. CDR1 is MDHEN and CDR2 is SYDVKM in the germline V gene. CDR3 region: CASSRTQGNEQFF. CDR3 nucleotides: TGTGCCAGCAGCCGAACGCAGGGGAATGAGCAGTTCTTC.

This sequence joins TRBV2 and TRBJ2-4; D is unclear. V was cut by 2 bases and J by 10 bases, with 12 bases left in between. The CDR3 contains 13 residues. Germline loops: CDR1 SNHLY, CDR2 FYNNEI. CDR3 loop: CASSERADGIQYF. In DNA form, the CDR3 reads TGTGCCAGCAGTGAAAGGGCAGACGGAATTCAGTACTTC.

The chain recombines TRBV19 with TRBJ2-7; TRBD1 agrees at 8 bases. Germline trimming cut 2 bases from V and 3 bases from J; bases unmatched to any gene: 9. CDR1 and CDR2 (germline): LNHDA, SQIVND (reference sequence). This CDR3 is built from 16 residues. CDR3 region: CASSIMRGQENYEQYF. The CDR3 DNA reads TGTGCCAGTAGTATAATGCGGGGACAGGAGAACTACGAGCAGTACTTC.

This rearrangement joins TRBV28 to TRBJ1-4; D call uncertain. The V gene's germline CDR1 is MDHEN and CDR2 SYDVKM. The CDR3 extends over 16 amino acids. The V gene lost 3 bases and the J gene lost 0 bases, with 11 bases spanning the gap. The DNA of the CDR3 is TGTGCCAGCAGTTTGTGGGTGGTAGCAACTAATGAAAAACTGTTTTTT. This sequence encodes CASSLWVVATNEKLFF.